Each of the 8 T cell receptor beta chains below was sequenced from the same sample in a study of control samples from healthy donors and cancer patients. Generated by immunoSEQ multiplex PCR, the TCRdb table keeps only in-frame clones and is missing some. In the table there are some 150,000 clones, approximately 91% of which are singletons. Sequencing input: blood. These receptor sequences come from a man between 25 and 39 years old in good health.

This clone appeared once. V gene TRBV5-6 combines with J gene TRBJ1-2; 9 bases line up with TRBD1. Per germline, CDR1 SGHDT and CDR2 YYEEEE. Trimming took 6 bases from V and 1 from J; bases not matched to a gene: 7. The CDR3 sequence is 15 residues long. CDR3 DNA: TGTGCCAGCAACGTACGGGACAGGGTTAACTATGGCTACACCTTC. This codes for CASNVRDRVNYGYTF.

This chain uses TRBV28 with TRBJ2-7; 8 nucleotides align to TRBD2. The germline V gene encodes CDR1 MDHEN and CDR2 SYDVKM. J gave up 1 base and V 5 bases, and 7 bases lay outside the gene matches. This CDR3 region has 15 residues. This CDR3 is CASSRPTGGSYEQYF. For the CDR3, the DNA is TGTGCCAGCAGTAGACCAACGGGGGGGTCCTACGAGCAGTACTTC.

This chain connects TRBV6-5 to TRBJ2-7; tentatively, D is TRBD1 or TRBD2 (5 bases each). The germline V gene encodes CDR1 MNHEY and CDR2 SVGAGI. Trimming shortened V by 1 base and J by 5 bases, and 6 bases separated the two germline ends. This CDR3 region has 12 residues. CDR3 DNA: TGTGCCAGCAGTTACTTGGGGGACGAGCAGTACTTC. The encoded protein is CASSYLGDEQYF.

The rearrangement links TRBV18 to TRBJ2-3; D remains ambiguous. Looked up from germline, CDR1 is KGHSH and CDR2 is LQKENI. V was trimmed by 2 bases and J by 1 base, leaving 1 base between them. This CDR3 region has 12 residues. CDR3 protein: CASSPGTDTQYF. As DNA, the CDR3 is TGTGCCAGCTCACCAGGCACAGATACGCAGTATTTT.

The chain is built from TRBV11-2 and TRBJ1-1; D remains unclear. The V gene lost 6 bases and the J gene lost 4 bases, with 9 bases spanning the gap. This CDR3 is built from 12 residues. Germline-derived CDR1 and CDR2 are SGHAT and FQNNGV. CDR3 DNA sequence: TGTGCCAGCAGTTTTCGGCGCACTGAAGCTTTCTTT. Amino acids: CASSFRRTEAFF. The full variable domain, in which reference TRBV11-2 and TRBJ1-1 provide the parts outside the CDR3, is EAGVAQSPRYKIIEKRQSVAFWCNPISGHATLYWYQQILGQGPKLLIQFQNNGVVDDSQLPKDRFSAERLKGVDSTLKIQPAKLEDSAVYLCASSFRRTEAFFGQGTRLTVV.

The chain couples TRBV5-1 to TRBJ2-7; 8 nucleotides align to TRBD2. Germline lookup yields CDR1 SGHRS and CDR2 YFSETQ. V dropped 2 bases and J dropped 7; count of bases not matched to a gene: 8. The CDR3 has 14 amino acids. DNA of the CDR3: TGCGCCAGCAGCTTAGAAGAGCGGGGGAGGGAGCAGTACTTC. This encodes CASSLEERGREQYF. Full variable domain (outside the CDR3, taken from reference TRBV5-1 and TRBJ2-7): KAGVTQTPRYLIKTRGQQVTLSCSPISGHRSVSWYQQTPGQGLQFLFEYFSETQRNKGNFPGRFSGRQFSNSRSEMNVSTLELGDSALYLCASSLEERGREQYFGPGTRLTVT.

The chain has TRBV19 and TRBJ2-4; the D call may be TRBD1 or TRBD2 (5 bases each). The V end lost 0 bases, the J end lost 8 bases, and 11 bases lay between the germline ends. There are 14 residues in the CDR3. The V gene's germline CDR1 is LNHDA and CDR2 SQIVND (reference sequence). Here the CDR3 reads CASSIDRERDIQYF. The CDR3 bases are TGTGCCAGTAGTATAGACAGGGAGAGGGACATTCAGTACTTC.

Points on this clone: An end of the junction differs from the germline gene, which may be a read error. This chain connects TRBV18 to TRBJ1-5, with TRBD1 as a possible D gene (6 bases). The CDR3 runs 14 residues. CDR1 is KGHSH and CDR2 is LQKENI in the germline V gene. CDR3 loop: CASSQQGSDQPQHF. The CDR3 DNA sequence: TGTGCCAGCTCTCAACAGGGTAGCGATCAGCCCCAGCATTTT.